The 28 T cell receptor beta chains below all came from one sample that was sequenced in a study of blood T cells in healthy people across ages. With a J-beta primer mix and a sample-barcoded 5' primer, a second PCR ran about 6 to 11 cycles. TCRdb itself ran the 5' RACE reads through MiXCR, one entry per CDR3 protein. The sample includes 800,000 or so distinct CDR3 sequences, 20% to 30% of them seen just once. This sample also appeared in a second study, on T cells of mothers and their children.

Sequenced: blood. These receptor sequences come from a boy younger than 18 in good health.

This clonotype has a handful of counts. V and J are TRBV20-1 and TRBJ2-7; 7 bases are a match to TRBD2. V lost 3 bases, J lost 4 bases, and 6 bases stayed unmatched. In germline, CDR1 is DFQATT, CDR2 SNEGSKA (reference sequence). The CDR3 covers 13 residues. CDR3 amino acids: CSASAGAVYEQYF. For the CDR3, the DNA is TGCAGTGCTAGTGCGGGAGCAGTGTACGAGCAGTACTTC.

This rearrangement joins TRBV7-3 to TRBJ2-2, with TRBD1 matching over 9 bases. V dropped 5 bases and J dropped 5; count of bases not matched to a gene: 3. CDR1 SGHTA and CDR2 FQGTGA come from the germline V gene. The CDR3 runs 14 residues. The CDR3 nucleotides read TGTGCCAGCAGCGGGACAGGGATGACCGGGGAGCTGTTTTTT. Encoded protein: CASSGTGMTGELFF. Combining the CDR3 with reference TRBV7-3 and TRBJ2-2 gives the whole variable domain GAGVSQTPSNKVTEKGKYVELRCDPISGHTALYWYRQSLGQGPEFLIYFQGTGAADDSGLPNDRFFAVRPEGSVSTLKIQRTERGDSAVYLCASSGTGMTGELFFGEGSRLTVL.

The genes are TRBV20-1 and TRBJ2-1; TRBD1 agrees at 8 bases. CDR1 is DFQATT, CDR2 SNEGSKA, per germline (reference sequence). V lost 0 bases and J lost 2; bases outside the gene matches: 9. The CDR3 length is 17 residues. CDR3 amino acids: CSARDYGDRPPYNEQFF. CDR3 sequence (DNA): TGCAGTGCTAGAGATTATGGGGACAGGCCGCCCTACAATGAGCAGTTCTTC.

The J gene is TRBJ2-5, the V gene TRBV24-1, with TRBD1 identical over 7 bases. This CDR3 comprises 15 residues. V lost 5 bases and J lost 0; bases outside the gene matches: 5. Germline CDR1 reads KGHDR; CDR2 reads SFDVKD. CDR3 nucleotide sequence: TGTGCCACCAGTGCCGCAGGGGGTGACCAAGAGACCCAGTACTTC. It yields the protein CATSAAGGDQETQYF.

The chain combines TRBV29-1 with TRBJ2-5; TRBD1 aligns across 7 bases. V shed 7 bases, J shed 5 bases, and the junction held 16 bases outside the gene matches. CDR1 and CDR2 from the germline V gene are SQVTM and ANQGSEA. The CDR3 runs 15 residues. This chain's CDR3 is CSARGWGTVRETQYF. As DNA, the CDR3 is TGCAGCGCACGCGGGTGGGGGACAGTCCGTGAGACCCAGTACTTC. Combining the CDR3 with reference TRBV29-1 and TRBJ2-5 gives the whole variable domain SAVISQKPSRDICQRGTSLTIQCQVDSQVTMMFWYRQQPGQSLTLIATANQGSEATYESGFVIDKFPISRPNLTFSTLTVSNMSPEDSSIYLCSARGWGTVRETQYFGPGTRLLVL.

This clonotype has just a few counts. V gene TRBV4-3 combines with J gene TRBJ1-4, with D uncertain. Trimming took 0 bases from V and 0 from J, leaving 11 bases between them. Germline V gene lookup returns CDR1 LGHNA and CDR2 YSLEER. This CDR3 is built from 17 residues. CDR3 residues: CASSQDNRHATNEKLFF. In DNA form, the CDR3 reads TGCGCCAGCAGCCAAGATAACAGACATGCAACTAATGAAAAACTGTTTTTT.

Here the CDR3 reads CSVAIPSGGTDTQYF. In DNA, the CDR3 is TGCAGCGTAGCAATACCTAGCGGGGGGACAGATACGCAGTATTTT. The V call is TRBV29-1, the J call TRBJ2-3; 11 bases fit TRBD2. The CDR3 is made up of 15 amino acids. V shed 6 bases and J 3 bases; nucleotides not matched to a gene: 8. From germline, CDR1 is SQVTM and CDR2 ANQGSEA.

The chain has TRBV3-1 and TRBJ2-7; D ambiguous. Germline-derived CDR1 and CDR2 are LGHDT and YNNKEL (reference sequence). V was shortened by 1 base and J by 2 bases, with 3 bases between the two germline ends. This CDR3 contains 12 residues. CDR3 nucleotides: TGTGCCAGCAGCCAAGCGGCCTACGAGCAGTACTTC. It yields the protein CASSQAAYEQYF.

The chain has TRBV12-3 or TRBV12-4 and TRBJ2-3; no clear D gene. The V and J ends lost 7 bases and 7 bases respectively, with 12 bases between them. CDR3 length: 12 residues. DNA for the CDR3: TGTGCCAGCACCGATCGGGCCCATACGCAGTATTTT. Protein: CASTDRAHTQYF.

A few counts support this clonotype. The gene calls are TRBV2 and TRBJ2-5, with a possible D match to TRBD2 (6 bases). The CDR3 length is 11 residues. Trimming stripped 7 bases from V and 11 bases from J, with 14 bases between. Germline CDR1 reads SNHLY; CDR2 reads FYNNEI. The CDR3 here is CASMEGSEQYF. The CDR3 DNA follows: TGTGCCAGCATGGAGGGGTCGGAGCAGTACTTC.

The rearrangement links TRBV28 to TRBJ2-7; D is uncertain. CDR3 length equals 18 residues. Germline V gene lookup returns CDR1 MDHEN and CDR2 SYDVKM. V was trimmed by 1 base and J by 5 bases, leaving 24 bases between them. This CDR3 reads CASSLLVPLTVWSNEQYF. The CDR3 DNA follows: TGTGCCAGCAGTTTATTGGTGCCTCTTACTGTCTGGAGTAACGAGCAGTACTTC.

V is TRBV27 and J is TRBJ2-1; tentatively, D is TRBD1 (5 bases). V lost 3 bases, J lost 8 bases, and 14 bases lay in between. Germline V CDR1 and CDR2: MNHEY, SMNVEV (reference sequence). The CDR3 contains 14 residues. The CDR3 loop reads CASSLVWGADEQFF. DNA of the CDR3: TGTGCCAGCAGTTTGGTCTGGGGCGCCGATGAGCAGTTCTTC.

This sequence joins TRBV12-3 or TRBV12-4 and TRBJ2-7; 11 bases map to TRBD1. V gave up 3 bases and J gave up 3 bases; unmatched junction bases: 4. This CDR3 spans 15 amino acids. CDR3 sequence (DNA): TGTGCCAGCAGTTTGGGACAGGGGGAAAGCTACGAGCAGTACTTC. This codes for CASSLGQGESYEQYF.

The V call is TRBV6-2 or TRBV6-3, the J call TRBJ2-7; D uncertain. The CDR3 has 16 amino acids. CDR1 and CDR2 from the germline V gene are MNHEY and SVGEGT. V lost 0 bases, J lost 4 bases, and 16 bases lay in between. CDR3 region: CASSYSDSDLWYEQYF. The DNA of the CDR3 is TGTGCCAGCAGTTACTCCGACTCCGACCTATGGTACGAGCAGTACTTC.

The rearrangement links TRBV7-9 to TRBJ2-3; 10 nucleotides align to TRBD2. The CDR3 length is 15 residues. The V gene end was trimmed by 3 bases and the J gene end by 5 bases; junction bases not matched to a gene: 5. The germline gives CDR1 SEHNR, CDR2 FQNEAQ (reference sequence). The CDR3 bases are TGTGCCAGCAGCTTGGGACTAGCGAAGGGAGATACGCAGTATTTT. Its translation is CASSLGLAKGDTQYF.

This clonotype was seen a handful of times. CDR3 sequence: CASSQDLTANYEQYF. In DNA, the CDR3 is TGCGCCAGCAGCCAAGATTTGACAGCAAACTACGAGCAGTACTTC. The chain recombines TRBV4-3 with TRBJ2-7; D possibly corresponds to TRBD1 (5 bases). Trimming removed 0 bases at V and 3 bases at J, with 12 bases between. This CDR3 has 15 residues. The germline V gene encodes CDR1 LGHNA and CDR2 YSLEER.

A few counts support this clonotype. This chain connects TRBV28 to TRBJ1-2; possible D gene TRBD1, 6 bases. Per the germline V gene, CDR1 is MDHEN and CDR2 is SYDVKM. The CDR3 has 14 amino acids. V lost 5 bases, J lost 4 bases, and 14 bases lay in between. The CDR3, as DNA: TGTGCCAGCAGTCCGCCCCAGGGGCGCTATGGCTACACCTTC. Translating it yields CASSPPQGRYGYTF.

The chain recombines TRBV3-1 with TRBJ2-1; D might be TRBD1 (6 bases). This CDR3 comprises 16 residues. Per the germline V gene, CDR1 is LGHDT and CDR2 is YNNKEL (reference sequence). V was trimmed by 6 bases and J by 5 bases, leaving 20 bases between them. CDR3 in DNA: TGTGCCAGCAGTATCGGACTCCAGGGGTCCCACAATGAGCAGTTCTTC. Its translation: CASSIGLQGSHNEQFF.

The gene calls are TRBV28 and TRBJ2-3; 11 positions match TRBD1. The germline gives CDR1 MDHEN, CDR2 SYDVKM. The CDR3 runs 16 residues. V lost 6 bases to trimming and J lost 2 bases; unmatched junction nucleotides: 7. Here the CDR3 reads CASRPLGQGDTDTQYF. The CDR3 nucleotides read TGTGCCAGCAGACCACTGGGACAGGGGGACACAGATACGCAGTATTTT.

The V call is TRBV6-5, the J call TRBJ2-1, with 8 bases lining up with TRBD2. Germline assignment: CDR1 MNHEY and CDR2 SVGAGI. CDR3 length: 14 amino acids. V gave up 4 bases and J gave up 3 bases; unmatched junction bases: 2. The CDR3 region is CASSWGLDYNEQFF. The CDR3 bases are TGTGCCAGCAGTTGGGGACTAGACTACAATGAGCAGTTCTTC.

CDR3 sequence reads: CASSQRTSGEDTQYF. For the CDR3, the DNA is TGTGCCAGCAGCCAAAGAACTAGCGGGGAGGATACGCAGTATTTT. J is TRBJ2-3 and V is TRBV4-2, with TRBD2 matching over 10 bases. Losses at the gene ends were 2 bases for V and 6 bases for J; bases not matched to a gene: 5. Germline V lookup: CDR1 LGHNA, CDR2 YNFKEQ. This CDR3 has 15 amino acids.

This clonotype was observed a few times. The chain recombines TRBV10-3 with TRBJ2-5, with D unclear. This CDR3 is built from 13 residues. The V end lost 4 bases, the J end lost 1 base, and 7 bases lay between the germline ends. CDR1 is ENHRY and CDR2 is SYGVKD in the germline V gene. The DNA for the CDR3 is TGTGCCATCAGTGGTGGCAGCCAAGAGACCCAGTACTTC. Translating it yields CAISGGSQETQYF.

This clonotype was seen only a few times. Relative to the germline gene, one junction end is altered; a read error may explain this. The CDR3, as DNA: TGCGCCAGCAGCCAACCTTCCGGGGCGGGTGGAAACATTCAGTACTTC. It translates to CASSQPSGAGGNIQYF. V is TRBV27 and J is TRBJ2-4, with D possibly being TRBD1 or TRBD2 (5 bases each). Germline loops: CDR1 MNHEY, CDR2 SMNVEV (reference sequence). The CDR3 contains 16 residues.

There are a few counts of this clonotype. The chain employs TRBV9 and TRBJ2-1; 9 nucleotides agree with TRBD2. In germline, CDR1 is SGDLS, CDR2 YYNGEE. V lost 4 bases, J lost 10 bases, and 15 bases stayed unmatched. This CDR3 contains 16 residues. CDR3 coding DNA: TGTGCCAGCAGCTCCAGAGGGGGGACTAGCCTGAACGAGCAGTTCTTC. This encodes CASSSRGGTSLNEQFF. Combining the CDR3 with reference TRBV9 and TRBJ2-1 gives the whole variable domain DSGVTQTPKHLITATGQRVTLRCSPRSGDLSVYWYQQSLDQGLQFLIQYYNGEERAKGNILERFSAQQFPDLHSELNLSSLELGDSALYFCASSSRGGTSLNEQFFGPGTRLTVL.

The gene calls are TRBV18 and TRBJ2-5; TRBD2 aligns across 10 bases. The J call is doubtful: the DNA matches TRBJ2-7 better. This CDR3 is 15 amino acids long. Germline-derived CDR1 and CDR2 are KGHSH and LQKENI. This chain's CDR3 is CASSPVAGGPYEQYF. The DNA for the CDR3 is TGTGCCAGCTCACCAGTAGCGGGAGGTCCCTACGAGCAGTACTTC.

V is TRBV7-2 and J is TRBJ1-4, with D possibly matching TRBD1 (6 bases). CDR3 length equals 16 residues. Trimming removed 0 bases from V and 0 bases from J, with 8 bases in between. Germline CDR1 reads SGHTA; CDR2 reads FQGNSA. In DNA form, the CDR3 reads TGTGCCAGCAGCTTAGCGGCAGGGGCAACTAATGAAAAACTGTTTTTT. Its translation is CASSLAAGATNEKLFF.

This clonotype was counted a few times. The CDR3 sequence: CASSYSAGQDYGYTF. CDR3 DNA: TGTGCCAGCAGTTACTCCGCCGGACAGGACTATGGCTACACCTTC. The rearrangement links TRBV6-5 to TRBJ1-2, with 7 bases lining up with TRBD1. V gave up 0 bases and J gave up 3 bases; unmatched junction bases: 4. CDR3 size: 15 residues. CDR1 and CDR2 from the germline V gene are MNHEY and SVGAGI.

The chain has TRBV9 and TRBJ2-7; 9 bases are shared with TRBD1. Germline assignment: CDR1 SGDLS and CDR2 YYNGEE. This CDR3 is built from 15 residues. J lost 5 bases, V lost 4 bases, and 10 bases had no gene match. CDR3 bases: TGTGCCAGCAGCCCCCGAGGACAGGGGCTCAACGAGCAGTACTTC. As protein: CASSPRGQGLNEQYF.